One sample yielded the 10 T cell receptor beta chains listed below, sequenced in a study of blood T cell repertoires in COVID-19. Data came from immunoSEQ multiplex PCR; TCRdb stores just in-frame clones and leaves some out. The table records under 200,000 clones, around 87% of them present only once. What was sequenced was peripheral blood. The receptors derive from a woman older than 75 with COVID-19, enrolled during active disease.

The V call is TRBV19, the J call TRBJ1-5; D perhaps matches TRBD1 (6 bases). The CDR3 is 17 amino acids. CDR1 and CDR2 from the germline V gene are LNHDA and SQIVND (reference sequence). Trimming removed 5 bases at V and 4 bases at J, with 21 bases between. For the CDR3, the DNA is TGTGCCAGTAGTCCGAGACAGGAAATCATGGGAAATCAGCCCCAGCATTTT. It codes for CASSPRQEIMGNQPQHF. Drawing the rest from reference TRBV19 and TRBJ1-5, the complete variable domain is DGGITQSPKYLFRKEGQNVTLSCEQNLNHDAMYWYRQDPGQGLRLIYYSQIVNDFQKGDIAEGYSVSREKKESFPLTVTSAQKNPTAFYLCASSPRQEIMGNQPQHFGDGTRLSIL.

The chain couples TRBV18 to TRBJ1-4, with 9 bases matching TRBD1. Germline CDR1 KGHSH, CDR2 LQKENI. The V segment lost 6 bases and the J segment 7 bases; nucleotides outside the gene matches: 6. This CDR3 is built from 14 residues. The CDR3 region has the DNA TGTGCCAGCTCGCACGGGACAGGGCTTGAAAAACTGTTTTTT. It yields the protein CASSHGTGLEKLFF.

V gene TRBV6-6 combines with J gene TRBJ2-7, with TRBD1 matching 10 bases. J was trimmed by 0 bases and V by 6 bases; bases with no gene match: 5. Germline V gene data show CDR1 as MNHNY and CDR2 as SVGAGI (reference sequence). The CDR3 contains 15 residues. This CDR3 is CASRTGTGASYEQYF. CDR3 sequence (DNA): TGTGCCAGCAGGACCGGGACAGGGGCCTCCTACGAGCAGTACTTC.

The chain joins TRBV7-9 to TRBJ1-1; D call uncertain. Trimming shortened V by 4 bases and J by 0 bases, and 9 bases separated the two germline ends. The CDR3 has 14 amino acids. Germline V gives CDR1 SEHNR, CDR2 FQNEAQ (reference sequence). CDR3 bases: TGTGCCAGCAGCTACGGACTCTTGAACACTGAAGCTTTCTTT. Translated, it gives CASSYGLLNTEAFF. Full variable domain (outside the CDR3, taken from reference TRBV7-9 and TRBJ1-1): DTGVSQNPRHKITKRGQNVTFRCDPISEHNRLYWYRQTLGQGPEFLTYFQNEAQLEKSRLLSDRFSAERPKGSFSTLEIQRTEQGDSAMYLCASSYGLLNTEAFFGQGTRLTVV.

J is TRBJ2-5 and V is TRBV2; 7 positions agree with TRBD1. The CDR3 extends over 16 amino acids. Losses at the gene ends were 5 bases for V and 2 bases for J; bases not matched to a gene: 11. CDR1 and CDR2 (germline): SNHLY, FYNNEI. The CDR3 DNA reads TGTGCCAGCAGTTGGGACAGAGCGAACAATCAAGAGACCCAGTACTTC. The encoded protein is CASSWDRANNQETQYF. The full variable domain, completed using reference TRBV2 and TRBJ2-5, is EPEVTQTPSHQVTQMGQEVILRCVPISNHLYFYWYRQILGQKVEFLVSFYNNEISEKSEIFDDQFSVERPDGSNFTLKIRSTKLEDSAMYFCASSWDRANNQETQYFGPGTRLLVL.

The chain couples TRBV4-3 to TRBJ2-2, with D possibly being TRBD2 (6 bases). The CDR3 loop spans 18 amino acids. V shed 0 bases and J shed 2 bases, with 16 bases lying between them. CDR1 is LGHNA and CDR2 is YSLEER in the germline V gene. The CDR3 region is CASSQELRSGLNTGELFF. The DNA for the CDR3 is TGCGCCAGCAGCCAAGAACTCCGTAGCGGCCTCAACACCGGGGAGCTGTTTTTT.

This sequence joins TRBV10-3 and TRBJ1-5, with D tentatively TRBD1 (6 bases). Between the trimmed V and J ends, which lost 3 bases and 7 bases, there was a span of 10 bases. CDR1 is ENHRY, CDR2 SYGVKD, per germline. The CDR3 has 13 residues. The CDR3 DNA follows: TGTGCCATCAGTGACAGGGGCGGACAGCCCCAGCATTTT. Translating it yields CAISDRGGQPQHF.

This chain uses TRBV4-1 with TRBJ1-1; no reliable D call. V lost 6 bases to trimming and J lost 7 bases, with 9 bases between them. Germline CDR1 reads MGHRA; CDR2 reads YSYEKL. CDR3 length: 11 amino acids. CDR3 DNA: TGCGCCAGCAGAGAGGGCCGTGAAGCTTTCTTT. This translates into CASREGREAFF.

This sequence joins TRBV27 and TRBJ2-3; 10 bases are a match to TRBD2. J gave up 1 base and V 4 bases, and 5 bases lay outside the gene matches. The germline CDR1 and CDR2 sequences are MNHEY and SMNVEV (reference sequence). CDR3 size: 16 residues. The CDR3 here is CASSWVAGGGTDTQYF. The DNA of the CDR3 is TGTGCCAGCAGTTGGGTAGCGGGAGGCGGCACAGATACGCAGTATTTT.

The J gene is TRBJ1-1, the V gene TRBV11-2, with 7 bases aligning to TRBD1. Unmatched junction bases numbered 12, after V lost 5 bases and J lost 0 bases. The V gene's germline CDR1 is SGHAT and CDR2 FQNNGV. The length of the CDR3 is 17 residues. As DNA, the CDR3 is TGTGCCAGCAGCCGTTCCCTGGGACAGATCATGAACACTGAAGCTTTCTTT. Amino acids: CASSRSLGQIMNTEAFF.